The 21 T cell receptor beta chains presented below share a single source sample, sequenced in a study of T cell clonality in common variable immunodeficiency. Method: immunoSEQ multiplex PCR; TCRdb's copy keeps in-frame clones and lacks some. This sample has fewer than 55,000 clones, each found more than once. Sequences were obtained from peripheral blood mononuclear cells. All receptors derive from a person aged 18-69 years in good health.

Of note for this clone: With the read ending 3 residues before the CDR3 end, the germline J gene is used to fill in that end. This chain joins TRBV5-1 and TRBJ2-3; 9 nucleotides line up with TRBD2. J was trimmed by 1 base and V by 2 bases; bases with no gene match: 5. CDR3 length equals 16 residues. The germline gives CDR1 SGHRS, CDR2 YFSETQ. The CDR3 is CASSFLAGRGTDTQYF. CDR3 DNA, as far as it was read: TGCGCCAGCAGCTTCCTAGCGGGGAGGGGCACAGATACG.

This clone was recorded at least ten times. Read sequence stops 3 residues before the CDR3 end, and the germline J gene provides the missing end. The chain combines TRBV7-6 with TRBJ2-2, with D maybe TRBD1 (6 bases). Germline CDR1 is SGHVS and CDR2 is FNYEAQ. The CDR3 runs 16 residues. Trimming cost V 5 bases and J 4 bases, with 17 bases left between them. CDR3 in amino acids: CASSRDTRESTGELFF. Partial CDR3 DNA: TGTGCCAGCAGCAGGGACACCAGAGAGAGCACCGGGGAG.

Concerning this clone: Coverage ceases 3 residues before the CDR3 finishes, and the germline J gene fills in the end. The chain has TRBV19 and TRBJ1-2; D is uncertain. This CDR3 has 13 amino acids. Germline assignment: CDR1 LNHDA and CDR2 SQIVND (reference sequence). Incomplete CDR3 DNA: TGTGCCAGTAGTATCGGCAGAACAGATACC. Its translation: CASSIGRTDT. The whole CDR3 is CASSIGRTDTYTF. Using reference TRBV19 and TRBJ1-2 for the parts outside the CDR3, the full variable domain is DGGITQSPKYLFRKEGQNVTLSCEQNLNHDAMYWYRQDPGQGLRLIYYSQIVNDFQKGDIAEGYSVSREKKESFPLTVTSAQKNPTAFYLCASSIGRTDTYTFGSGTRLTVV.

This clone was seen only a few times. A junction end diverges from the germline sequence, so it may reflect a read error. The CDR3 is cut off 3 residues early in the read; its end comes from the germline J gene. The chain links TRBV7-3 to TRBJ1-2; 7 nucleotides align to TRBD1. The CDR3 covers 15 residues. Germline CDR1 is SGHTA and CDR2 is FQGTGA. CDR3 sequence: CASRPNSDRSDGYTF. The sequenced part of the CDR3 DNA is TGTGCCAGCCGCCCCAACTCGGACAGGAGCGATGGT.

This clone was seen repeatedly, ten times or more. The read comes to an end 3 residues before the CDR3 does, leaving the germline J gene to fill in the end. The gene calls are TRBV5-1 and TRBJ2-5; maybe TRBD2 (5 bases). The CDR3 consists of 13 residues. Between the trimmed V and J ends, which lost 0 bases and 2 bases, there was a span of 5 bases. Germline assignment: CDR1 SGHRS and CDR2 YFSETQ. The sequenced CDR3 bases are TGCGCCAGCAGCTTGGGAGGGCAAGAGACC. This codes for CASSLGGQET. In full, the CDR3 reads CASSLGGQETQYF.

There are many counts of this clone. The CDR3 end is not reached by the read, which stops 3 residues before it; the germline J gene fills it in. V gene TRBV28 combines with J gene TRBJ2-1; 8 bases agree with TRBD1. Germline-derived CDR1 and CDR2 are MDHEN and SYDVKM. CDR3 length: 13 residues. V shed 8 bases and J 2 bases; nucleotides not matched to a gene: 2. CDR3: CASQGATYNEQFF. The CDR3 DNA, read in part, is TGTGCCAGCCAGGGGGCCACCTACAATGAG. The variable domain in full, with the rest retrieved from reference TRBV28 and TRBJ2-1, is DVKVTQSSRYLVKRTGEKVFLECVQDMDHENMFWYRQDPGLGLRLIYFSYDVKMKEKGDIPEGYSVSREKKERFSLILESASTNQTSMYLCASQGATYNEQFFGPGTRLTVL.

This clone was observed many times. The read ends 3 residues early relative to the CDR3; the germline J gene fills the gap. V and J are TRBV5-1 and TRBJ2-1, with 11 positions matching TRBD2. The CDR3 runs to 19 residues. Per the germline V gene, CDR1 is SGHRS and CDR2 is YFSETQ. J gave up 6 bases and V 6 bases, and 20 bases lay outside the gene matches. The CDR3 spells CASIGLALAGGGTSNEQFF. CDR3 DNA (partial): TGCGCCAGCATTGGATTAGCTCTAGCGGGAGGAGGCACAAGCAATGAG.

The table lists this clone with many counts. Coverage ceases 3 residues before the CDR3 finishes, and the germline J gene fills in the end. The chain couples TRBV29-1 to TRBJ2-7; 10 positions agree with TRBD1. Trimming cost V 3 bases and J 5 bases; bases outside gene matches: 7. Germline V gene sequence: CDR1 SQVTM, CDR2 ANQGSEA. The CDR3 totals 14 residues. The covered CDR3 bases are TGCAGCGTTGACCTGGGACAGGGGAGAGACGAG. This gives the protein CSVDLGQGRDE. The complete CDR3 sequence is CSVDLGQGRDEQYF.

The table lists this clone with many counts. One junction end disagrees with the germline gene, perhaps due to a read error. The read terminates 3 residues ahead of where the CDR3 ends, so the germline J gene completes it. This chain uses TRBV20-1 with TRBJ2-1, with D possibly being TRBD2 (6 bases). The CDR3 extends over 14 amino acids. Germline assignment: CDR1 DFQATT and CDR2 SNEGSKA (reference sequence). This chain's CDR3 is CSARKEGGYNEQFF. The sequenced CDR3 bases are TGCAGCGCTAGGAAGGAGGGTGGTTACAATGAG.

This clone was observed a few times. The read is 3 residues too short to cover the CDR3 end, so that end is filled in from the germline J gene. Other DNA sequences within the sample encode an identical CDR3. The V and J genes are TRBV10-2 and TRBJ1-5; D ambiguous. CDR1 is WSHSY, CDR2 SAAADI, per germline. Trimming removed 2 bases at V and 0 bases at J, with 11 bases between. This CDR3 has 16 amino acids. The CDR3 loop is CASSESPGNSNQPQHF. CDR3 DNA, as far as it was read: TGCGCCAGCAGTGAGAGTCCGGGGAATAGCAATCAGCCC.

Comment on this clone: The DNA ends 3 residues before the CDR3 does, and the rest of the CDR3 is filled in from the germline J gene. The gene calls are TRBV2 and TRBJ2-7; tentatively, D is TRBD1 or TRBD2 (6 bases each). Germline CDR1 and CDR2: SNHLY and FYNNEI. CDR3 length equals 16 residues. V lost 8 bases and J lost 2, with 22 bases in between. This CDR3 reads CASVREAGHGPYEQYF. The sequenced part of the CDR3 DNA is TGTGCCAGCGTTCGAGAGGCGGGACACGGTCCCTACGAG.

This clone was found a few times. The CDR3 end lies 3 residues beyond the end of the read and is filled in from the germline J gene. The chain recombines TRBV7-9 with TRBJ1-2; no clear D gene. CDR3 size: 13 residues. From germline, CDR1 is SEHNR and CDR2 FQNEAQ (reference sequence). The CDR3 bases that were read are TGTGCCAGCAGCTTCAGTGATGCGCGGAGC. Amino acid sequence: CASSFSDARS. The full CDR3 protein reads CASSFSDARSYTF.

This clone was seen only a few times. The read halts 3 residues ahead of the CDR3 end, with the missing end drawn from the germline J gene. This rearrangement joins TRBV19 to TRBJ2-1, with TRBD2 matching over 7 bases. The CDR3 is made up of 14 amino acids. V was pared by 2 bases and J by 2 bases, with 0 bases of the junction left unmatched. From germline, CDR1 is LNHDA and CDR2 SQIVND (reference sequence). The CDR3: CASSILAAYNEQFF. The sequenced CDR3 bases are TGTGCCAGTAGTATACTAGCGGCCTACAATGAG. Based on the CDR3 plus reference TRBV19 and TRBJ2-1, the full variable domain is DGGITQSPKYLFRKEGQNVTLSCEQNLNHDAMYWYRQDPGQGLRLIYYSQIVNDFQKGDIAEGYSVSREKKESFPLTVTSAQKNPTAFYLCASSILAAYNEQFFGPGTRLTVL.

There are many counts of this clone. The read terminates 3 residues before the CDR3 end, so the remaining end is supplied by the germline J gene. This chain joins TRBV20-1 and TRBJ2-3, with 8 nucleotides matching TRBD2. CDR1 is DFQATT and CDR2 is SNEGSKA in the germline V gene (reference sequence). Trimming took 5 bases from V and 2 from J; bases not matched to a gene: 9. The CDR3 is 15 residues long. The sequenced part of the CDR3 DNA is TGCAGTGCTCTCCTAGCTAGCGGGTTCACAGATACG. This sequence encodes CSALLASGFTDT. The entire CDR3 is CSALLASGFTDTQYF.

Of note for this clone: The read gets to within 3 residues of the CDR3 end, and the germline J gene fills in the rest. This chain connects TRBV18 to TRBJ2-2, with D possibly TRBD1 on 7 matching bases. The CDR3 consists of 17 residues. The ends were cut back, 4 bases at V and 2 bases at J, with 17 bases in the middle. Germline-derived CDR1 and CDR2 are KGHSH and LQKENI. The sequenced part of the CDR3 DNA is TGTGCCAGCTCACGGGGAGGACAGGCCCCAAACACCGGGGAG. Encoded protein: CASSRGGQAPNTGE. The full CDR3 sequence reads CASSRGGQAPNTGELFF.

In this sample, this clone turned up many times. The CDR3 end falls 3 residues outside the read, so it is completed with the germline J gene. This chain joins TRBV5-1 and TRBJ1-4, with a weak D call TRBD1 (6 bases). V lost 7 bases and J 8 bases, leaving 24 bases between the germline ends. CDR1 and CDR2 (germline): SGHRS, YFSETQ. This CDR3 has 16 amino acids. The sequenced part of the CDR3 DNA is TGCGCCAGCCGCGACGGATCAGGGGAATTGCGAGAAAAA. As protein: CASRDGSGELREK. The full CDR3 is CASRDGSGELREKLFF.

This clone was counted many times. The CDR3 sequence is CASRDNNQPQHF. The sequenced CDR3 bases are TGTGCCAGTCGGGACAACAATCAGCCC. The chain recombines TRBV2 with TRBJ1-5; D possibly corresponds to TRBD1 (6 bases). The CDR3 end falls 3 residues outside the read, so it is completed with the germline J gene. The CDR3 length is 12 residues. V gave up 9 bases and J gave up 3 bases, with 9 bases separating them. CDR1 SNHLY and CDR2 FYNNEI come from the germline V gene.

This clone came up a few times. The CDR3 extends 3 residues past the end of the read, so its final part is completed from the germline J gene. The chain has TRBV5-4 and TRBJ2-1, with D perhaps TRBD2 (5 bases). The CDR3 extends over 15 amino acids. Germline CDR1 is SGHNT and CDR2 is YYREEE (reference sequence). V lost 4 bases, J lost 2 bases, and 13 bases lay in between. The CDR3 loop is CASSALSVAYNEQFF. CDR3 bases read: TGTGCCAGCAGCGCTCTTAGCGTAGCCTACAATGAG.

CDR3 bases read: TGTGCCAGCAGCGCGGGACAGGGTAACACTGAA. It codes for CASSAGQGNTE. The full CDR3 is CASSAGQGNTEAFF. V usage is TRBV2 and J usage is TRBJ1-1; TRBD1 matches 9 bases. The read falls 3 residues short of the CDR3 end, and the missing part is taken from the germline J gene. Germline V gene lookup returns CDR1 SNHLY and CDR2 FYNNEI. This CDR3 comprises 14 residues. V gave up 6 bases and J gave up 2 bases; unmatched junction bases: 4.

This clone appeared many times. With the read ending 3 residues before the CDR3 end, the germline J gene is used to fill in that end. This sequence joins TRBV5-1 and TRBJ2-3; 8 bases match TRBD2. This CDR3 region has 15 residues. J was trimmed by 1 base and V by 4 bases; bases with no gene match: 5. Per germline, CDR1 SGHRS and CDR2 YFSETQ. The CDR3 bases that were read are TGCGCCAGCAGCCCAATGCGGGGGGGCACAGATACG. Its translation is CASSPMRGGTDT. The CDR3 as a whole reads CASSPMRGGTDTQYF.

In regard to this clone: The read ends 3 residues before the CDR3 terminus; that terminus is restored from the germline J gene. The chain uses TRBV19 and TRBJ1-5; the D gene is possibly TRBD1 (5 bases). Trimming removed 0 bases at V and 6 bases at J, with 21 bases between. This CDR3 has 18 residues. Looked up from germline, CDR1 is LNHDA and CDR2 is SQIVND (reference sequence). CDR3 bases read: TGTGCCAGTAGTATAGATGCCCCTGGTCCAGGGTCAGGTCAGCCC. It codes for CASSIDAPGPGSGQP. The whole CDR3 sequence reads CASSIDAPGPGSGQPQHF.